What follows describes a single T cell receptor (beta chain). Its antigen is still unknown. These data come from a study of a mutant IDH1 vaccine in newly diagnosed glioma. Study details: Among treated patients, roughly 60% were male and roughly 38% female, and mean age was approximately 40 years. Patients were pretreated with radiotherapy, temozolomide, or both, mostly both. Findings of the study overall: It was about 92% of patients that developed vaccine-induced immune responses. Changes in the top peripheral T cell clonotypes seemingly had no bearing on pseudoprogression.

Profiling relied on immunoSEQ multiplex PCR, and the TCRdb table lists in-frame clones only, not all of them. The table has some 90,000 clones, more than 65% seen once. Time point given: baseline, week 1 (first vaccination visit). Treatment noted: pre-vaccination baseline after standard-of-care therapy. The V end was cut by 3 bases, the J end by 6 bases, with 12 bases between. This CDR3 spans 14 amino acids. CDR1 and CDR2 from the germline V gene are SGHRS and YFSETQ. Sequenced here: PBMCs, sampled from a glioma patient treated with radiotherapy, temozolomide or both. V and J are TRBV5-1 and TRBJ1-4; a possible D gene is TRBD1 (6 bases). This receptor was taken from a man aged 35-49 years with glioma. Some clones in this sample may be carry-over from other donors' samples. Written as DNA, the CDR3 is TGCGCCAGCAGCTCGGTGGGGGCATATGAAAAACTGTTTTTT. It encodes CASSSVGAYEKLFF.